This TCR beta chain was sequenced for a study of identical twins. Whole-study findings and limits: Fewer insertions marked abundant cord blood beta clonotypes; young adult naive trended weakly, memory not at all. Part of the zero-insertion signal could reflect confounding by invariant MAIT and iNKT cells.

Trimming stripped 4 bases from V and 4 bases from J, with 16 bases between. Germline values: CDR1 SGHRS, CDR2 YFSETQ. The CDR3 covers 15 residues. Template switching (which added a universal primer site) was used, and cDNA carried unique molecular identifiers. TCRdb itself ran the 5' RACE reads through MiXCR, one entry per CDR3 protein. The sample has 500,000 to 650,000 distinct CDR3 sequences; 7.1% are singletons. This clonotype was recorded many times. The target antigen is unknown. This sample was also put to use in a study of yellow fever vaccine responses in identical twins.

The sequenced sample consisted of PBMCs. The sequence came from a woman younger than 35 in good health. V is TRBV5-1 and J is TRBJ2-3, with a possible D match to TRBD1 (6 bases). CDR3 nucleotides: TGCGCCAGCAGCACCTCTATACAGGGTCCAGATACGCAGTATTTT. Protein: CASSTSIQGPDTQYF.